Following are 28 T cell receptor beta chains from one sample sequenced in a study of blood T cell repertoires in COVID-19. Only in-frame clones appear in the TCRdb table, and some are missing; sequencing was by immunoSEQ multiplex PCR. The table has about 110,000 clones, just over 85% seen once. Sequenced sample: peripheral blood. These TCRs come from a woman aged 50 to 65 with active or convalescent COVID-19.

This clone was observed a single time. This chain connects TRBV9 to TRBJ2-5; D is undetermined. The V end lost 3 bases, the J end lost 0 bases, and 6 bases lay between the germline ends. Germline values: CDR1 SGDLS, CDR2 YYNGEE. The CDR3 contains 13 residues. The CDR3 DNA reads TGTGCCAGCAGCGGTACAAACCAAGAGACCCAGTACTTC. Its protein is CASSGTNQETQYF.

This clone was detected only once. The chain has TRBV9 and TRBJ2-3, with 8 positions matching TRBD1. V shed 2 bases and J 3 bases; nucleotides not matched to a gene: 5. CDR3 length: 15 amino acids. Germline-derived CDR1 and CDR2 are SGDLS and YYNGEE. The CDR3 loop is CASSVLDRVTDTQYF. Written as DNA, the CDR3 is TGTGCCAGCAGCGTTTTGGACAGGGTAACAGATACGCAGTATTTT.

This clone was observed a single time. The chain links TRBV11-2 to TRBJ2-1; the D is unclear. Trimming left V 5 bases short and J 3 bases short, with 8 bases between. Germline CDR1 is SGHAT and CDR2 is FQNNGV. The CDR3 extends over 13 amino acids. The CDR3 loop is CASSIGVYNEQFF. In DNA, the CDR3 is TGTGCCAGCAGCATCGGTGTCTACAATGAGCAGTTCTTC.

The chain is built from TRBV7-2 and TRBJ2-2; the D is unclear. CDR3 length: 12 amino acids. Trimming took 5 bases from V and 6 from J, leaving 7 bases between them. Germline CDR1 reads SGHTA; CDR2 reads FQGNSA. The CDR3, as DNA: TGTGCCAGCAGCCGAGGAGCCGGGGAGCTGTTTTTT. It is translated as CASSRGAGELFF. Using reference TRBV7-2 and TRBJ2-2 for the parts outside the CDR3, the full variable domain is GAGVSQSPSNKVTEKGKDVELRCDPISGHTALYWYRQSLGQGLEFLIYFQGNSAPDKSGLPSDRFSAERTGGSVSTLTIQRTQQEDSAVYLCASSRGAGELFFGEGSRLTVL.

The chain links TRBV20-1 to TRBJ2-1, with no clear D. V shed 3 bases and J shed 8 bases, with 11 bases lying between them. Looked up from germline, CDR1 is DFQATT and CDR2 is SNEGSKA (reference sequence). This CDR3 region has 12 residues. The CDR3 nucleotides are TGCAGTGCTAGTAAAACTTCCGATGAGCAGTTCTTC. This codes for CSASKTSDEQFF.

CDR3 nucleotide sequence: TGTGCCAGCAGATTCACGGGAGGGTCATATGAGCAGTTCTTC. Translation gives CASRFTGGSYEQFF. The chain links TRBV7-2 to TRBJ2-1; 8 nucleotides line up with TRBD2. Germline values: CDR1 SGHTA, CDR2 FQGNSA. After removal of 6 bases from V and 8 bases from J, the junction contained 9 bases not matched to a gene. This CDR3 comprises 14 residues.

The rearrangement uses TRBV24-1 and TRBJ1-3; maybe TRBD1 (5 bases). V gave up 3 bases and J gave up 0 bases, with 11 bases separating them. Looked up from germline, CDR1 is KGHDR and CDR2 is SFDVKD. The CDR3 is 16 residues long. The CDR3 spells CATSDPGQGSGNTIYF. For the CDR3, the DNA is TGTGCCACCAGTGATCCCGGACAAGGCTCTGGAAACACCATATATTTT.

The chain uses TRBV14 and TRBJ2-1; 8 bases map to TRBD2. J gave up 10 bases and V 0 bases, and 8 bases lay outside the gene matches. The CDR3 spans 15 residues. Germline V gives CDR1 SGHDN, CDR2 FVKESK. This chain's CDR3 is CASSQESSGKWEQFF. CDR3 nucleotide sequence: TGTGCCAGCAGCCAAGAAAGTAGCGGGAAGTGGGAGCAGTTCTTC.

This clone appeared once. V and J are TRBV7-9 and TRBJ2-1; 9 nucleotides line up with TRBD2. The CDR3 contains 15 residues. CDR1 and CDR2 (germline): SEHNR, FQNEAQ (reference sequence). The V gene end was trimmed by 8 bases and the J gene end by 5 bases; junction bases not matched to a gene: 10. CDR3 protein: CASLEGGRANNEQFF. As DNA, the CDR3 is TGTGCCAGCCTGGAGGGCGGGAGGGCCAACAATGAGCAGTTCTTC.

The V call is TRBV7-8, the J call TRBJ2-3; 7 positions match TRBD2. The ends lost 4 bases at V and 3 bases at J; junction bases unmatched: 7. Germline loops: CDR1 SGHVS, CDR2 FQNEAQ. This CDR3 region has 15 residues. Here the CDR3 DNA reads TGTGCCAGCAGCTCGGCCGGGACTACTACAGATACGCAGTATTTT. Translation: CASSSAGTTTDTQYF.

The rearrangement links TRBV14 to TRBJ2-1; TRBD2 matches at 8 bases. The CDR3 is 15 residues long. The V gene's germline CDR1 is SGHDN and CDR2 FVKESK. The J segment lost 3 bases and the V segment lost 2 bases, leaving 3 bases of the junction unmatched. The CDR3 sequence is CASSQQSGSYNEQFF. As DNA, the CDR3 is TGTGCCAGCAGCCAACAAAGCGGGAGCTACAATGAGCAGTTCTTC. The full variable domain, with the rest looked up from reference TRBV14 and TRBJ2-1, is EAGVTQFPSHSVIEKGQTVTLRCDPISGHDNLYWYRRVMGKEIKFLLHFVKESKQDESGMPNNRFLAERTGGTYSTLKVQPAELEDSGVYFCASSQQSGSYNEQFFGPGTRLTVL.

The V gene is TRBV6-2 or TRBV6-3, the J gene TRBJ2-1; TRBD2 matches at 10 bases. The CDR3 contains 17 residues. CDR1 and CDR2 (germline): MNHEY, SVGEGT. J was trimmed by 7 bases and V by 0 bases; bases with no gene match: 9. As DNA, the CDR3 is TGTGCCAGCAGTTACTCCTCCACCTCACTAGCGGGGAATGAGCAGTTCTTC. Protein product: CASSYSSTSLAGNEQFF.

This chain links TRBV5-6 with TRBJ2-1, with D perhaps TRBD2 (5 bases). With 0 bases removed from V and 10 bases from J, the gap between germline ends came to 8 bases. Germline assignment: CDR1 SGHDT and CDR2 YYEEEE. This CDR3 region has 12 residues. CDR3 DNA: TGTGCCAGCAGCTTGGCCTTAGCGGAGCAGTTCTTC. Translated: CASSLALAEQFF.

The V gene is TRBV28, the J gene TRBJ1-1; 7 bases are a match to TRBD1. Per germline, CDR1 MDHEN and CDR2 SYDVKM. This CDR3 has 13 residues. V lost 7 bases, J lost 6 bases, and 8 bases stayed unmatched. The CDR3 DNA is TGTGCCAGCATAAAGGTAACAGGGGCTGAAGCTTTCTTT. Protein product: CASIKVTGAEAFF.

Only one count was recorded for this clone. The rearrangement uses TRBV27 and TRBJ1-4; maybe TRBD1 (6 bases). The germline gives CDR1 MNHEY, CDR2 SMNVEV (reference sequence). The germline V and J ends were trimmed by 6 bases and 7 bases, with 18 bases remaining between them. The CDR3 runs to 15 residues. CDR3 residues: CASSVQGTLGEKLFF. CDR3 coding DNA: TGTGCCAGCAGCGTACAAGGGACACTTGGTGAAAAACTGTTTTTT.

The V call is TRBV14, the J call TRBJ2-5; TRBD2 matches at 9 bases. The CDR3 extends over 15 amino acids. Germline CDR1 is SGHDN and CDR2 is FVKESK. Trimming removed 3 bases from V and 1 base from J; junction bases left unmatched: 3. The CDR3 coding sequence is TGTGCCAGCAGCCAGCTAGCGGGATTCCAAGAGACCCAGTACTTC. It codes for CASSQLAGFQETQYF.

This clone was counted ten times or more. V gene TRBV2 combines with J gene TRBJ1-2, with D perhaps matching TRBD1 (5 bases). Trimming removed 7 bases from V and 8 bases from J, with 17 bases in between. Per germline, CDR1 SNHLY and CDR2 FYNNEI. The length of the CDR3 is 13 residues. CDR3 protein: CASKSRALLGYTF. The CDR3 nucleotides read TGTGCCAGCAAGAGCAGGGCCCTCCTCGGCTACACCTTC.

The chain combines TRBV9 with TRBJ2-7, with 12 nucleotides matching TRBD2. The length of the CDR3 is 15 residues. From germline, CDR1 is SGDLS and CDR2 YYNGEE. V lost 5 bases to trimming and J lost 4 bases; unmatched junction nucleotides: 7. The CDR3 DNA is TGTGCCAGCAGTTTTACCGGGACTAGCGGGTACGAGCAGTACTTC. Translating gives CASSFTGTSGYEQYF.

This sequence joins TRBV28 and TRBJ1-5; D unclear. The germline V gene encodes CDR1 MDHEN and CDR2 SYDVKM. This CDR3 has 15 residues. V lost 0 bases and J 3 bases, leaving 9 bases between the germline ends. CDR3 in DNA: TGTGCCAGCAGTTTATGGGTCAGAATCAATCAGCCCCAGCATTTT. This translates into CASSLWVRINQPQHF.

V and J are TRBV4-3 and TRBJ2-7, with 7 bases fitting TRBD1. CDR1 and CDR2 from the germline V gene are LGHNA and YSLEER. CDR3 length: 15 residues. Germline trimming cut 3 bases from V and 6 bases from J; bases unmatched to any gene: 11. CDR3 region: CASSHQTGTAGEQYF. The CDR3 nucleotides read TGCGCCAGCAGCCACCAGACAGGGACCGCTGGCGAGCAGTACTTC.

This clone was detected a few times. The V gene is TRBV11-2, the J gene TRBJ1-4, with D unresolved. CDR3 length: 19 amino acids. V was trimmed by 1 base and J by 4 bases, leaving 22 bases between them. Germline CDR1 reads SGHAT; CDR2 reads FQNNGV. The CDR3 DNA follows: TGTGCCAGCAGCTTAGGGGTTGAAGGCTCCCGAGGTATTAATGAAAAACTGTTTTTT. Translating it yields CASSLGVEGSRGINEKLFF.

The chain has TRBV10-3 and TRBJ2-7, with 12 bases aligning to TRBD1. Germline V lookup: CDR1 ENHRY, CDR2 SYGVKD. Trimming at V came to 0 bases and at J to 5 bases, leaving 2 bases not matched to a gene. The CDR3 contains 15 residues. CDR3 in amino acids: CAISESGTGGDEQYF. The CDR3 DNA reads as TGTGCCATCAGTGAGTCCGGGACAGGGGGCGACGAGCAGTACTTC.

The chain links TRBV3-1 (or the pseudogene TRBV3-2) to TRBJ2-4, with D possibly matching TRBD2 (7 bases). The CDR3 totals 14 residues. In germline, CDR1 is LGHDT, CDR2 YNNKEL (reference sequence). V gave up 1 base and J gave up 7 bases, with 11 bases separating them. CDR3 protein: CASSQAGGLNIQYF. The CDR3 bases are TGTGCCAGCAGCCAAGCCGGGGGGCTGAACATTCAGTACTTC.

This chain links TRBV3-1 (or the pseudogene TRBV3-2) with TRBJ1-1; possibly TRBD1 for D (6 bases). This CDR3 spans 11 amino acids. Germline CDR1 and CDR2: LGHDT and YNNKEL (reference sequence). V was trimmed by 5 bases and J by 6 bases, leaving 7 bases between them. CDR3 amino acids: CASSAGAEAFF. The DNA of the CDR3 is TGTGCCAGCAGCGCAGGGGCTGAAGCTTTCTTT.

The CDR3 sequence: CASSVKPIGGNYGYTF. CDR3 DNA: TGTGCCAGCAGCGTTAAGCCGATCGGGGGAAACTATGGCTACACCTTC. The rearrangement uses TRBV9 and TRBJ1-2; a weak D match, TRBD1 (5 bases). Trimming removed 2 bases at V and 2 bases at J, with 16 bases between. This CDR3 has 16 amino acids. Per germline, CDR1 SGDLS and CDR2 YYNGEE.

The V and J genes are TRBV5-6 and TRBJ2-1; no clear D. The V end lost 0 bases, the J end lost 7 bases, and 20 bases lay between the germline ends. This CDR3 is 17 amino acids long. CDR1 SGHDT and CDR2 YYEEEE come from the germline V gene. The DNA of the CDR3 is TGTGCCAGCAGCTTGGAAGTTCGCTCACTCTACTCGAATGAGCAGTTCTTC. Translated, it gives CASSLEVRSLYSNEQFF.

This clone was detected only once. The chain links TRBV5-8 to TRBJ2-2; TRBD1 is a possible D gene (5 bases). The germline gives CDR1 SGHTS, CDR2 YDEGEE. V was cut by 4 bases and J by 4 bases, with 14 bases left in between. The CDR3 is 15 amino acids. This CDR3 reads CASSLRVRGTGELFF. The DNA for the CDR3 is TGTGCCAGCAGCCTGCGAGTTAGGGGCACCGGGGAGCTGTTTTTT.

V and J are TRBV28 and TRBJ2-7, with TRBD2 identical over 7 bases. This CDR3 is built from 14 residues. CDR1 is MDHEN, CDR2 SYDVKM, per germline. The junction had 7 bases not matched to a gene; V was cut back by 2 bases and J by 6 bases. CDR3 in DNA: TGTGCCAGCAGTTTACCCTTGCGGGGGAGCGAGCAGTACTTC. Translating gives CASSLPLRGSEQYF.